The source of this TCR beta chain is a study of shared clonotypes between healthy human individuals. The CDR3 is 19 residues long. V shed 3 bases, J shed 9 bases, and the junction held 18 bases outside the gene matches. Per germline, CDR1 MGHRA and CDR2 YSYEKL. Profiling relied on immunoSEQ multiplex PCR, and the TCRdb table lists in-frame clones only, not all of them. The sample consists of roughly 1,000,000 clones, 75% to 85% of them appearing once. For this clone: Its antigen is currently unknown.

Study findings and constraints: Unshared clonotypes carried lower generation probabilities than those common to all four donors.

The sequence was collected from a man between 18 and 29 years old in good health. Some clones in this sample may be carry-over from other donors' samples. The chain carries TRBV4-1 and TRBJ2-1, with 12 nucleotides matching TRBD2. Sequenced input: memory CD4+ T cells from PBMCs. Subset described: CD45RA-negative fraction. This chain's CDR3 is CASSQAYAGTSGLRGEQFF. The DNA of the CDR3 is TGCGCCAGCAGCCAGGCTTACGCCGGGACTAGCGGGTTAAGGGGTGAGCAGTTCTTC.